The next 29 T cell receptor beta chains were all read from a single sample in a study of early T cells in non-severe SARS-CoV-2 infection. TCRdb fed the 5' RACE reads into MiXCR, producing one record per CDR3 protein. Here the sample spans 30,000 to 40,000 distinct CDR3 sequences, less than 7% being singletons. Sequenced here: whole blood, sampled at baseline. These receptors all stem from an adult who was a healthcare worker with PCR-confirmed SARS-CoV-2 infection or an uninfected control (not recorded which).

This clonotype was seen at least ten times. The gene calls are TRBV27 and TRBJ2-7; D gene uncertain. CDR3 length: 13 amino acids. CDR1 MNHEY and CDR2 SMNVEV come from the germline V gene (reference sequence). V gave up 3 bases and J gave up 3 bases, with 9 bases separating them. CDR3 coding DNA: TGTGCCAGCAGTTTCGGCAGTAACTACGAGCAGTACTTC. Translating it yields CASSFGSNYEQYF.

This clonotype was seen more than once but under ten times. The chain recombines TRBV6-6 with TRBJ2-7, with 7 positions matching TRBD2. This CDR3 contains 16 residues. Germline CDR1 is MNHNY and CDR2 is SVGAGI (reference sequence). V lost 6 bases, J lost 1 base, and 12 bases stayed unmatched. This CDR3 is CASSGPPLAVSYEQYF. The CDR3 DNA sequence: TGTGCCAGCAGCGGACCTCCGCTAGCGGTTTCCTACGAGCAGTACTTC.

This clonotype was found many times. The chain links TRBV7-9 to TRBJ1-1, with 9 bases fitting TRBD1. The CDR3 extends over 16 amino acids. The germline V gene has CDR1 SEHNR and CDR2 FQNEAQ (reference sequence). The trim removed 3 bases at V and 2 bases at J, leaving 7 bases unmatched. CDR3 DNA sequence: TGTGCCAGCAGCTTCGCAAGGGACAGGGTCAACACTGAAGCTTTCTTT. Its protein product is CASSFARDRVNTEAFF.

There are many counts of this clonotype. This chain joins TRBV10-2 and TRBJ2-7, with D possibly matching TRBD1 (7 bases). The germline V and J ends were trimmed by 7 bases and 6 bases, with 16 bases remaining between them. Germline CDR1 WSHSY, CDR2 SAAADI. This CDR3 spans 13 amino acids. CDR3 region: CASTRQGGVEQYF. CDR3 in DNA: TGCGCCAGCACCCGGCAGGGGGGCGTCGAGCAGTACTTC.

This clonotype appeared many times. The chain has TRBV12-3 or TRBV12-4 and TRBJ1-6, with D uncertain. With 1 base removed from V and 9 bases from J, the gap between germline ends came to 10 bases. The CDR3 has 14 amino acids. CDR3 region: CASSLGPVGSPLHF. DNA for the CDR3: TGTGCCAGCAGTTTAGGCCCGGTGGGTTCACCCCTCCACTTT.

The chain employs TRBV7-6 and TRBJ1-6, with no clear D. Trimming removed 2 bases at V and 13 bases at J, with 15 bases between. This CDR3 has 14 residues. The germline V gene has CDR1 SGHVS and CDR2 FNYEAQ. The CDR3 DNA reads TGTGCCAGCAGCTTAAAACCAAGAGGGAGCCCCCTCCACTTT. Translated: CASSLKPRGSPLHF. The full variable domain, rest sourced from reference TRBV7-6 and TRBJ1-6, is GAGVSQSPRYKVTKRGQDVALRCDPISGHVSLYWYRQALGQGPEFLTYFNYEAQQDKSGLPNDRFSAERPEGSISTLTIQRTEQRDSAMYRCASSLKPRGSPLHFGNGTRLTVT.

This clonotype was observed at least ten times. For the CDR3, the DNA is TGCGCCAGCAGCGTTGGGTCGAACACTGAAGCTTTCTTT. Translation: CASSVGSNTEAFF. The V gene is TRBV5-1, the J gene TRBJ1-1, with D uncertain. Germline V gives CDR1 SGHRS, CDR2 YFSETQ. The CDR3 loop spans 13 amino acids. Trimming took 4 bases from V and 1 from J, leaving 8 bases between them.

This clonotype was counted at least ten times. The chain combines TRBV7-6 with TRBJ2-3; D remains ambiguous. Per the germline V gene, CDR1 is SGHVS and CDR2 is FNYEAQ. V lost 8 bases and J lost 0, with 12 bases in between. The CDR3 spans 14 residues. CDR3 residues: CASGTAASTDTQYF. The DNA of the CDR3 is TGTGCCAGCGGAACAGCCGCTAGCACAGATACGCAGTATTTT.

This clonotype turned up a few times. The chain couples TRBV18 to TRBJ1-1; TRBD1 matches at 9 bases. From germline, CDR1 is KGHSH and CDR2 LQKENI. The J segment lost 8 bases and the V segment lost 0 bases, leaving 10 bases of the junction unmatched. The length of the CDR3 is 16 residues. This CDR3 reads CASSPPVGTGNMEAFF. CDR3 sequence (DNA): TGTGCCAGCTCACCACCCGTCGGGACAGGGAATATGGAAGCTTTCTTT.

This clonotype was seen many times. This chain uses TRBV5-4 with TRBJ2-6, with D unclear. Germline CDR1 and CDR2: SGHNT and YYREEE (reference sequence). The V and J ends lost 0 bases and 2 bases respectively, with 6 bases between them. The CDR3 has 15 amino acids. CDR3 bases: TGTGCCAGCAGCTTGGTGGTGACTGGGGCCAACGTCCTGACTTTC. It is translated as CASSLVVTGANVLTF.

The chain employs TRBV20-1 and TRBJ1-2; TRBD1 might be the D (6 bases). CDR1 is DFQATT, CDR2 SNEGSKA, per germline (reference sequence). The CDR3 has 14 residues. Trimming removed 4 bases at V and 0 bases at J, with 12 bases between. In nucleotides, the CDR3 is TGCAGTGCTACGGACAGAAAAACTAACTATGGCTACACCTTC. Its protein is CSATDRKTNYGYTF.

The chain links TRBV7-7 to TRBJ1-1; D is unresolved. CDR1 is SSHAT and CDR2 is FNYEAQ in the germline V gene (reference sequence). The CDR3 is made up of 13 amino acids. With 3 bases removed from V and 1 base from J, the gap between germline ends came to 6 bases. The CDR3 DNA sequence: TGTGCCAGCAGCTTCGAGAGGAACACTGAAGCTTTCTTT. Translated, it gives CASSFERNTEAFF. Full variable domain (remainder filled in from reference TRBV7-7 and TRBJ1-1): GAGVSQSPRYKVTKRGQDVTLRCDPISSHATLYWYQQALGQGPEFLTYFNYEAQPDKSGLPSDRFSAERPEGSISTLTIQRTEQRDSAMYRCASSFERNTEAFFGQGTRLTVV.

V gene TRBV11-3 combines with J gene TRBJ2-1, with 10 bases aligning to TRBD2. CDR1 SGHNT and CDR2 YENEEA come from the germline V gene. V shed 0 bases and J 15 bases; nucleotides not matched to a gene: 5. This CDR3 has 13 residues. The CDR3 sequence is CASSLDFSGRTFF. DNA for the CDR3: TGTGCCAGCAGCTTAGATTTTAGCGGGAGGACGTTCTTC. Full variable domain (rest looked up from reference TRBV11-3 and TRBJ2-1): EAGVVQSPRYKIIEKKQPVAFWCNPISGHNTLYWYLQNLGQGPELLIRYENEEAVDDSQLPKDRFSAERLKGVDSTLKIQPAELGDSAVYLCASSLDFSGRTFFGPGTRLTVL.

This sequence joins TRBV6-4 and TRBJ1-1; D not certain. This CDR3 comprises 14 residues. CDR1 MRHNA and CDR2 SNTAGT come from the germline V gene. The V end was cut by 4 bases, the J end by 1 base, with 10 bases between. The CDR3 nucleotides are TGTGCCAGCAGTGGTAGCCCCGGGAACACTGAAGCTTTCTTT. Translated: CASSGSPGNTEAFF.

This clonotype appeared many times. This chain connects TRBV19 to TRBJ2-1, with D perhaps being TRBD1 or TRBD2 (6 bases each). Germline assignment: CDR1 LNHDA and CDR2 SQIVND (reference sequence). Trimming took off 3 bases at V and 10 bases at J, with 19 bases between the two ends. The CDR3 runs to 15 residues. CDR3: CASSMLQGGQGEQFF. DNA of the CDR3: TGTGCCAGTAGTATGTTACAGGGAGGTCAAGGCGAGCAGTTCTTC. The variable domain in full, completed from reference TRBV19 and TRBJ2-1, reads DGGITQSPKYLFRKEGQNVTLSCEQNLNHDAMYWYRQDPGQGLRLIYYSQIVNDFQKGDIAEGYSVSREKKESFPLTVTSAQKNPTAFYLCASSMLQGGQGEQFFGPGTRLTVL.

This clonotype was observed at least ten times. V is TRBV9 and J is TRBJ1-1, with D perhaps TRBD1 (6 bases). Germline loops: CDR1 SGDLS, CDR2 YYNGEE. V lost 5 bases and J 8 bases, leaving 13 bases between the germline ends. The CDR3 runs to 12 residues. Here the CDR3 DNA reads TGTGCCAGCAGTGGAGACAGGCCCGAAGCTTTCTTT. It translates to CASSGDRPEAFF.

This clonotype was observed a few times. The J gene is TRBJ2-2, the V gene TRBV20-1; D is uncertain. Trimming cost V 6 bases and J 1 base, with 12 bases left between them. The CDR3 covers 14 residues. The germline V gene encodes CDR1 DFQATT and CDR2 SNEGSKA (reference sequence). CDR3 sequence: CSAPSVGNTGELFF. The CDR3 coding sequence is TGCAGTGCCCCTTCCGTCGGGAACACCGGGGAGCTGTTTTTT.

The J gene is TRBJ2-5, the V gene TRBV5-4; 10 nucleotides align to TRBD1. The CDR3 is made up of 15 amino acids. In germline, CDR1 is SGHNT, CDR2 YYREEE (reference sequence). Losses at the gene ends were 4 bases for V and 5 bases for J; bases not matched to a gene: 8. The CDR3: CASSTPGQGSETQYF. In nucleotides, the CDR3 is TGTGCCAGCAGCACACCGGGACAGGGGTCTGAGACCCAGTACTTC.

This clonotype was seen repeatedly, ten times or more. The chain recombines TRBV12-3 or TRBV12-4 with TRBJ1-5; 8 nucleotides line up with TRBD1. J was trimmed by 0 bases and V by 7 bases; bases with no gene match: 8. The CDR3 runs to 16 residues. CDR3 coding DNA: TGTGCCAGCATACGAGGGACAGGAAATAGCAATCAGCCCCAGCATTTT. This encodes CASIRGTGNSNQPQHF.

This clonotype was observed a few times. The V gene is TRBV24-1, the J gene TRBJ2-1, with TRBD2 matching 7 bases. The CDR3 length is 16 residues. Trimming removed 5 bases from V and 8 bases from J; junction bases left unmatched: 14. Germline CDR1 and CDR2: KGHDR and SFDVKD. CDR3 coding DNA: TGTGCCACCAGTGTAGGCGGGAGAGGGCTGCGGGATGAGCAGTTCTTC. Translation gives CATSVGGRGLRDEQFF.

At least ten counts were recorded for this clonotype. The rearrangement joins TRBV7-8 to TRBJ1-4; D gene unclear. V was pared by 1 base and J by 0 bases, with 9 bases between. CDR1 and CDR2 (germline): SGHVS, FQNEAQ. CDR3 length equals 16 residues. CDR3 coding DNA: TGTGCCAGCAGCTTAGGGGCTACTGCAACTAATGAAAAACTGTTTTTT. Protein product: CASSLGATATNEKLFF.

The sample holds a few counts of this clonotype. The V gene is TRBV6-2 or TRBV6-3, the J gene TRBJ2-7, with D possibly matching TRBD1 (5 bases). Germline CDR1 and CDR2: MNHEY and SVGEGT. The V and J ends lost 10 bases and 3 bases respectively, with 10 bases between them. This CDR3 is built from 11 residues. The CDR3, as DNA: TGTGCCACCCACAGGAGCTACGAGCAGTACTTC. Protein sequence: CATHRSYEQYF.

This clonotype was observed at least ten times. V is TRBV20-1 and J is TRBJ2-5; 7 bases are a match to TRBD2. CDR1 is DFQATT, CDR2 SNEGSKA, per germline (reference sequence). There are 14 residues in the CDR3. V lost 0 bases to trimming and J lost 5 bases; unmatched junction nucleotides: 6. The DNA for the CDR3 is TGCAGTGCTAGAGAGTGGACTAGAGAGGAGACCCAGTACTTC. Encoded protein: CSAREWTREETQYF.

Judged by abundance, this clonotype is medium-sized. The chain is built from TRBV29-1 and TRBJ2-7; D is possibly TRBD1 (5 bases). The CDR3 contains 12 residues. The germline CDR1 and CDR2 sequences are SQVTM and ANQGSEA. Trimming pared 7 bases from V and 1 base from J, leaving 11 bases between. CDR3 region: CSAGDSSYEQYF. The CDR3 coding sequence is TGCAGCGCCGGAGACAGTTCCTACGAGCAGTACTTC.

This clonotype was recorded many times. The chain is built from TRBV15 and TRBJ1-1, with D tentatively TRBD1 (6 bases). Germline V lookup: CDR1 LNHNV, CDR2 YYDKDF (reference sequence). The length of the CDR3 is 16 residues. V lost 1 base and J lost 0, with 12 bases in between. As DNA, the CDR3 is TGTGCCACCAGCAGAGTTCCCCAGGGGCTGAACACTGAAGCTTTCTTT. Translated: CATSRVPQGLNTEAFF.

The V and J genes are TRBV25-1 and TRBJ2-2; 7 positions agree with TRBD2. Germline V CDR1 and CDR2: MGHDK, SYGVNS. The junction had 16 bases not matched to a gene; V was cut back by 7 bases and J by 5 bases. The CDR3 consists of 17 residues. The CDR3 DNA reads TGTGCCAGCATCGGTTGGGGGGAGGGCCTAGGTACCGGGGAGCTGTTTTTT. Protein sequence: CASIGWGEGLGTGELFF.

This sequence joins TRBV7-2 and TRBJ1-2, with 8 bases identical to TRBD1. Unmatched junction bases numbered 8, after V lost 3 bases and J lost 5 bases. This CDR3 has 15 residues. Germline V gene lookup returns CDR1 SGHTA and CDR2 FQGNSA. The DNA for the CDR3 is TGTGCCAGCAGCTTCGCAGGGGGCGGAGGGTATGGCTACACCTTC. Its translation is CASSFAGGGGYGYTF. Supplemented by reference TRBV7-2 and TRBJ1-2, the full variable domain reads GAGVSQSPSNKVTEKGKDVELRCDPISGHTALYWYRQSLGQGLEFLIYFQGNSAPDKSGLPSDRFSAERTGGSVSTLTIQRTQQEDSAVYLCASSFAGGGGYGYTFGSGTRLTVV.

The chain employs TRBV10-3 and TRBJ2-2, with TRBD2 matching over 14 bases. The CDR3 runs to 18 residues. Trimming took 4 bases from V and 1 from J; bases not matched to a gene: 5. Germline-derived CDR1 and CDR2 are ENHRY and SYGVKD. The CDR3 DNA is TGTGCCATCAGTGCCGGACTAGCGGGAGGCTTGAACACCGGGGAGCTGTTTTTT. Amino acids: CAISAGLAGGLNTGELFF.

There are many counts of this clonotype. The V and J genes are TRBV6-6 and TRBJ2-7; D is perhaps TRBD1 (6 bases). Trimming left V 6 bases short and J 2 bases short, with 17 bases between. The CDR3 is 15 amino acids. CDR1 and CDR2 (germline): MNHNY, SVGAGI (reference sequence). CDR3 protein: CASRPSGDGAYEQYF. The CDR3 DNA follows: TGTGCCAGCAGACCGTCAGGGGACGGCGCCTACGAGCAGTACTTC.